A single sample gave rise to the 22 T cell receptor beta chains below, sequenced in a study of tumor-infiltrating lymphocytes in glioblastoma multiforme. Multiple V-beta primers and a C-beta primer amplified TCRB from RNA. TCRdb reprocessed the multiplex PCR reads with MiXCR, giving one entry per CDR3 protein. The sample lists over 10,000 distinct CDR3 sequences, 60% to 75% occurring once. The sequenced sample consisted of brain tumor tissue. All receptors derive from a male donor with glioblastoma.

The chain uses TRBV10-3 and TRBJ2-5, with TRBD1 matching over 12 bases. Germline V gene data show CDR1 as ENHRY and CDR2 as SYGVKD. The CDR3 length is 14 residues. The V and J ends lost 10 bases and 7 bases, in that order; junction bases with no gene match: 10. The CDR3 spells CATEPGQGAVTQYF. The CDR3 bases are TGTGCCACCGAACCGGGACAGGGGGCCGTGACCCAGTACTTC.

In this sample, this clonotype is medium-sized. This rearrangement joins TRBV28 to TRBJ2-7, with TRBD1 as a possible D gene (6 bases). The germline gives CDR1 MDHEN, CDR2 SYDVKM. V shed 5 bases and J shed 3 bases, with 8 bases lying between them. This CDR3 is built from 12 residues. The CDR3 sequence: CASSQQGYEQYF. CDR3 DNA sequence: TGTGCCAGCAGTCAACAGGGCTACGAGCAGTACTTC. Based on the CDR3 plus reference TRBV28 and TRBJ2-7, the full variable domain is DVKVTQSSRYLVKRTGEKVFLECVQDMDHENMFWYRQDPGLGLRLIYFSYDVKMKEKGDIPEGYSVSREKKERFSLILESASTNQTSMYLCASSQQGYEQYFGPGTRLTVT.

V gene TRBV6-1 combines with J gene TRBJ2-2; the D gene is possibly TRBD2 (5 bases). CDR1 and CDR2 (germline): MNHNS, SASEGT. Trimming shortened V by 6 bases and J by 4 bases, and 12 bases separated the two germline ends. The CDR3 loop spans 14 amino acids. As DNA, the CDR3 is TGTGCCAGCAGGGTGAGGGAGATCACCGGGGAGCTGTTTTTT. It codes for CASRVREITGELFF.

As to this clonotype: The junction does not match germline at one end; this may be a read error. The gene calls are TRBV20-1 and TRBJ2-3; TRBD1 aligns across 10 bases. Germline CDR1 is DFQATT and CDR2 is SNEGSKA (reference sequence). The CDR3 sequence is 14 residues long. The CDR3 region has the DNA TGCAGTGCTAGAGAGACAGGGGGCACCGATACGAAGTACTTT. Translated: CSARETGGTDTKYF.

As regards this clonotype: The conserved phenylalanine or tryptophan is not found at the CDR3 terminus, so this likely reflects a read error. The CDR3 is CAWAREGNNQYV. DNA for the CDR3: TGTGCCTGGGCCCGGGAGGGAAACAATCAGTACGTC. The chain links TRBV30 to TRBJ2-4; 8 positions match TRBD2. CDR1 GTSNPN and CDR2 SVGIG come from the germline V gene (reference sequence). This CDR3 spans 12 amino acids.

The rearrangement joins TRBV30 to TRBJ2-5; 9 nucleotides align to TRBD2. The CDR3 has 19 residues. Unmatched junction bases numbered 24, after V lost 5 bases and J lost 5 bases. In germline, CDR1 is GTSNPN, CDR2 SVGIG (reference sequence). Here the CDR3 reads CAWLNWRGGSAGGRETQYF. The CDR3 region has the DNA TGTGCCTGGCTAAACTGGAGAGGGGGTTCGGCGGGAGGGAGGGAGACCCAGTACTTC. The complete variable domain, with remaining parts taken from reference TRBV30 and TRBJ2-5, reads SQTIHQWPATLVQPVGSPLSLECTVEGTSNPNLYWYRQAAGRGLQLLFYSVGIGQISSEVPQNLSASRPQDRQFILSSKKLLLSDSGFYLCAWLNWRGGSAGGRETQYFGPGTRLLVL.

The chain uses TRBV29-1 and TRBJ2-7; 14 nucleotides line up with TRBD2. The CDR3 is 15 amino acids. V shed 2 bases and J 5 bases; nucleotides not matched to a gene: 5. CDR1 SQVTM and CDR2 ANQGSEA come from the germline V gene. The CDR3 region has the DNA TGCAGCGTTGAATTAGGGACTAGCGGGAGCGACGAGCAGTACTTC. Its translation is CSVELGTSGSDEQYF.

For this clonotype: With a much larger clone just one base away, this may be a read error. V usage is TRBV6-6 and J usage is TRBJ2-3; possibly TRBD1 for D (6 bases). There are 15 residues in the CDR3. Germline V gene lookup returns CDR1 MNHNY and CDR2 SVGAGI (reference sequence). In DNA, the CDR3 is TGTGCCAGCAGTCAAGGGGGACGGAGAACAGATACGCGGTATTTT. Protein: CASSQGGRRTDTRYF.

This clonotype was seen repeatedly, ten times or more. The CDR3 DNA follows: TGTGCCAGCAAACGGTCAGGAGATACGCAGTATTTT. Protein sequence: CASKRSGDTQYF. This sequence joins TRBV27 and TRBJ2-3; D gene unclear. CDR3 length: 12 amino acids. The germline V gene has CDR1 MNHEY and CDR2 SMNVEV (reference sequence). The V end was cut by 7 bases, the J end by 5 bases, with 10 bases between.

This clonotype was recorded only once. This chain uses TRBV4-1 with TRBJ2-7; D gene unclear. The CDR3 consists of 17 residues. Looked up from germline, CDR1 is MGHRA and CDR2 is YSYEKL. Deletions cut 0 bases from V and 3 bases from J, with 18 bases between. The CDR3 is CASSQDQTRLGNYEQYF. The CDR3 region has the DNA TGCGCCAGCAGCCAAGATCAAACAAGGTTAGGAAACTACGAGCAGTACTTC.

Notes on this clonotype: At one end, the junction sequence differs from germline, possibly due to a read error. The J gene is TRBJ2-7, the V gene TRBV4-1; possible D gene TRBD1, 5 bases. There are 17 residues in the CDR3. CDR1 and CDR2 (germline): MGHRA, YSYEKL. CDR3 sequence: CASSQDLSGLGNYEQYF. DNA for the CDR3: TGTGCCAGCAGCCAAGATCTATCAGGGTTAGGAAACTACGAGCAGTACTTC.

This clonotype has only one observation. This sequence joins TRBV11-2 and TRBJ2-3; D is unresolved. The DNA end is more similar to TRBJ1-5, so the J call may be wrong. CDR3 size: 17 residues. Germline lookup yields CDR1 SGHAT and CDR2 FQNNGV. This CDR3 is CASSLDPANTSTDTQHF. Written as DNA, the CDR3 is TGTGCCAGCAGCTTAGATCCTGCAAACACTAGCACAGATACGCAGCATTTT.

The chain uses TRBV2 and TRBJ2-3; TRBD2 aligns across 13 bases. After removal of 6 bases from V and 4 bases from J, the junction contained 7 bases not matched to a gene. Germline V gene sequence: CDR1 SNHLY, CDR2 FYNNEI. The CDR3 loop spans 16 amino acids. The CDR3 bases are TGTGCCAGCAGCTATCAACTAGCGGGAGGGGCAGATACGCAGTATTTT. Amino acids: CASSYQLAGGADTQYF.

Turning to this clonotype: This may come from a read error, since a much larger clone is one base off. The chain is built from TRBV13 and TRBJ2-7; 7 bases agree with TRBD2. The germline V gene encodes CDR1 PRHDT and CDR2 FYEKMQ (reference sequence). This CDR3 is built from 18 residues. CDR3 nucleotide sequence: TGTGCCAGCAGCTTAGGGTCTAGCGGATCTAGGGCCACCTACGAGCGGTGCTTC. This sequence encodes CASSLGSSGSRATYERCF.

This clonotype was counted ten times or more. It may be a read error: a sequence one base away is much more abundant. V is TRBV12-3 or TRBV12-4 and J is TRBJ1-2, with a weak D call TRBD1 (6 bases). CDR3 length: 14 amino acids. This CDR3 reads CASGLVGGRYGYTF. The CDR3 DNA reads TGTGCCAGCGGTTTAGTCGGGGGCCGCTATGGCTACACCTTC.

This chain joins TRBV2 and TRBJ1-2, with TRBD1 as a possible D gene (5 bases). This CDR3 has 12 residues. Germline CDR1 and CDR2: SNHLY and FYNNEI. With 7 bases removed from V and 8 bases from J, the gap between germline ends came to 14 bases. CDR3 residues: CASKDTPRGYTF. CDR3 bases: TGTGCCAGCAAGGACACGCCGCGGGGCTACACCTTC.

This clonotype was picked up a small number of times. The chain employs TRBV7-2 and TRBJ1-1; 7 bases agree with TRBD1. CDR3 size: 14 residues. V gave up 5 bases and J gave up 3 bases; unmatched junction bases: 6. Germline CDR1 is SGHTA and CDR2 is FQGNSA. The CDR3 DNA follows: TGTGCCAGCAGCAAAGACAGGGTGGACACTGAAGCTTTCTTT. Residues: CASSKDRVDTEAFF.

This clonotype is medium-sized within its sample. V is TRBV6-2 or TRBV6-3 and J is TRBJ2-4; D unclear. This CDR3 is built from 13 residues. The germline CDR1 and CDR2 sequences are MNHEY and SVGEGT. Deletions cut 2 bases from V and 3 bases from J, with 5 bases between. CDR3 bases: TGTGCCAGCAGTTACGATGTCAAAAACATTCAGTACTTC. Its protein product is CASSYDVKNIQYF.

Only one count was recorded for this clonotype. A much bigger clone sits one base away, suggesting this may be a read error. The chain links TRBV28 to TRBJ2-1; TRBD2 matches 8 bases. This CDR3 is built from 19 residues. J was trimmed by 3 bases and V by 2 bases; bases with no gene match: 15. Germline V gene data show CDR1 as MDHEN and CDR2 as SYDVKM. CDR3 region: CASSLSFGRERSFYNEQFF. CDR3 sequence (DNA): TGTGCCAGCAGTTTAAGTTTCGGGAGGGAACGGAGCTTCTACAATGAGCAGTTCTTC.

The chain carries TRBV29-1 and TRBJ1-1; the match to TRBD1 covers 9 bases. Germline CDR1 reads SQVTM; CDR2 reads ANQGSEA. V lost 3 bases to trimming and J lost 6 bases; unmatched junction nucleotides: 11. The CDR3 sequence is 15 residues long. For the CDR3, the DNA is TGCAGCGTTGATGCCCGGACAGGGGTAGTTGCTGAAGCTTTCTTT. Amino acid sequence: CSVDARTGVVAEAFF.

With respect to this clonotype: Here the CDR3 omits its conserved ending phenylalanine or tryptophan, so a read error is the likely source. The J gene is TRBJ2-1, the V gene TRBV24-1, with 9 bases lining up with TRBD2. CDR1 is KGHDR, CDR2 SFDVKD, per germline. This CDR3 spans 15 amino acids. V was clipped by 4 bases and J by 12 bases; unmatched bases: 12. CDR3 nucleotides: TGTGCCACCAGTGAAGGTCTAGTAGCGGGAGATGTGCAGTTCTTA. Amino acid sequence: CATSEGLVAGDVQFL.

In regard to this clonotype: At one boundary the junction diverges from the germline segment, which might be a read error. DNA of the CDR3: TGTACCAGCAGCCAAGAAGGTGGCACCTTTTACGATCAGTACTTC. Translation gives CTSSQEGGTFYDQYF. This chain links TRBV14 with TRBJ2-7; D is ambiguous. The CDR3 is made up of 15 amino acids. CDR1 is SGHDN and CDR2 is FVKESK in the germline V gene.